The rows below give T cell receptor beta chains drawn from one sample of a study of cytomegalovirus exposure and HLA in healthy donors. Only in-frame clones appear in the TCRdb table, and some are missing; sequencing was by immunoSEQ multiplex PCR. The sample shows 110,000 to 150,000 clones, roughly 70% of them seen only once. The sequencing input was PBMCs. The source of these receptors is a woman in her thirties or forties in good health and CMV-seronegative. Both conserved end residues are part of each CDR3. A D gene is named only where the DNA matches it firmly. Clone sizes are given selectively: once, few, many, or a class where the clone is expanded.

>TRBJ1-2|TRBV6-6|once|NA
CAIRIKPGAPYGYTF
TGTGCCATCCGAATAAAACCAGGGGCGCCCTATGGCTACACCTTC
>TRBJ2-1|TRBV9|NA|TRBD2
CASSPGTSGRNRVWFF
TGTGCCAGCAGCCCGGGGACTAGCGGGAGGAACCGGGTTTGGTTCTTC
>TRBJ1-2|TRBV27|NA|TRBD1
CASSSTGGGYGYTF
TGTGCCAGCAGTTCGACAGGGGGCGGGTATGGCTACACCTTC
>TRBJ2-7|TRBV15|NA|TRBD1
CATSRDRGQGASEQYF
TGTGCCACCAGCAGAGATCGCGGACAGGGGGCGTCCGAGCAGTACTTC
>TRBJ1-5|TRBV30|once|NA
CAWSVRRGDQPQHF
TGTGCCTGGAGTGTTCGAAGGGGCGATCAGCCCCAGCATTTT
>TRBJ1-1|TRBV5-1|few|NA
CASRPIRGSLSTEAFF
TGCGCCAGCAGACCGATCAGGGGTTCCTTGAGCACTGAAGCTTTCTTT
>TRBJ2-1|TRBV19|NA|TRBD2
CASSMASGNNEQFF
TGTGCCAGTAGTATGGCTAGCGGGAACAATGAGCAGTTCTTC
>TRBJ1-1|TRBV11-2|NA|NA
CASSLMRYTEAFF
TGTGCCAGCAGCTTAATGCGGTATACTGAAGCTTTCTTT
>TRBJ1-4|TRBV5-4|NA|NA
CASSGGAQATNEKLFF
TGTGCCAGCAGTGGAGGGGCTCAGGCAACTAATGAAAAACTGTTTTTT
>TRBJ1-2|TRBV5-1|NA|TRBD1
CASSLTGGATGYTF
TGCGCCAGCAGCTTGACAGGGGGCGCGACTGGCTACACCTTC
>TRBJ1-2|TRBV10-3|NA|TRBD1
CAISEGWSGQGDSNYGYTF
TGTGCCATCAGTGAGGGCTGGTCCGGACAGGGGGATTCTAACTATGGCTACACCTTC
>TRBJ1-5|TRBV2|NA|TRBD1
CASSEGGYRDRLVGNQPQHF
TGTGCCAGCAGTGAAGGTGGTTATCGGGACAGATTAGTAGGAAATCAGCCCCAGCATTTT
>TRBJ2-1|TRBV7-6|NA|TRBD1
CASSLDRESYNEQFF
TGTGCCAGCAGCCTTGACAGGGAGTCCTACAATGAGCAGTTCTTC
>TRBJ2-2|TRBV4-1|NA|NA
CASSQAVMGPGELFF
TGCGCCAGCAGCCAAGCGGTAATGGGGCCCGGGGAGCTGTTTTTT
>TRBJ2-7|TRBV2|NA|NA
CASKENTEGTYEQYF
TGTGCCAGCAAGGAAAACACCGAGGGTACCTACGAGCAGTACTTC
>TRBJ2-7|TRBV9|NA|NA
CASSGSASFGYEQYF
TGTGCCAGCAGCGGCTCTGCTAGCTTCGGCTACGAGCAGTACTTC
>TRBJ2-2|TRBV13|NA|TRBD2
CASSDQGGAEGTGELFF
TGTGCCAGCAGCGACCAGGGAGGGGCCGAGGGCACCGGGGAGCTGTTTTTT
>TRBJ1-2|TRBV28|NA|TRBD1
CASSLWSPGGYGYTF
TGTGCCAGCAGTTTGTGGTCCCCAGGGGGATATGGCTACACCTTC
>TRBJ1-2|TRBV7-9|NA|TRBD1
CASSRIRTGTALNYGYTF
TGTGCCAGCAGTCGTATTAGGACAGGGACCGCTCTTAACTATGGCTACACCTTC
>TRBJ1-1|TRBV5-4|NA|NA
CASSSRAVNTEAFF
TGTGCCAGCAGCTCGCGGGCGGTGAACACTGAAGCTTTCTTT
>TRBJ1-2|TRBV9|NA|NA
CASSVGAGQTAYGYTF
TGTGCCAGCAGCGTAGGCGCCGGACAGACTGCCTATGGCTACACCTTC
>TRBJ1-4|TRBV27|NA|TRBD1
CASSLGGQGREKLFF
TGTGCCAGCAGTCTAGGGGGACAGGGGCGTGAAAAACTGTTTTTT
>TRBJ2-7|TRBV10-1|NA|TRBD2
CASSEFTSVSYEQYF
TGCGCCAGCAGTGAGTTTACTAGCGTTTCCTACGAGCAGTACTTC
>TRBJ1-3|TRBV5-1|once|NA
CASSLVGEGNTIYF
TGCGCCAGCAGCTTGGTAGGGGAAGGAAACACCATATATTTT
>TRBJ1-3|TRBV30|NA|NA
CAWNPGLSSGNTIYF
TGTGCCTGGAACCCCGGACTGAGCTCTGGAAACACCATATATTTT
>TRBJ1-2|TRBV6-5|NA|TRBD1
CASSWTGWPDGYTF
TGTGCCAGCAGTTGGACAGGATGGCCGGATGGCTACACCTTC
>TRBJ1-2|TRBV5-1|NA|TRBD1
CASSLVPFPGTGDFGYTF
TGCGCCAGCAGCTTAGTGCCGTTTCCGGGGACAGGGGACTTTGGCTACACCTTC
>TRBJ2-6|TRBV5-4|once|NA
CASSHRRGGDPGANVLTF
TGTGCCAGCAGCCACCGGAGGGGTGGCGATCCTGGGGCCAACGTCCTGACTTTC
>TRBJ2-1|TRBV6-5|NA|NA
CASSYQPAQGNEQFF
TGTGCCAGCAGTTACCAGCCAGCTCAGGGCAATGAGCAGTTCTTC
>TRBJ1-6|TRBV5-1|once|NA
CASSLTGLYNSPLHF
TGCGCCAGCAGCTTGACGGGACTCTATAATTCACCCCTCCACTTT
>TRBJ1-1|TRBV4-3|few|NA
CASSRGISGNTEAFF
TGCGCCAGCAGCCGCGGTATTTCGGGGAACACTGAAGCTTTCTTT
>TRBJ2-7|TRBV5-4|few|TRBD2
CASSLEGGAGSYEQYF
TGTGCCAGCAGCTTGGAGGGTGGAGCGGGGAGTTACGAGCAGTACTTC
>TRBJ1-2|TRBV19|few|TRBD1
CASSPDRGRYGYTF
TGTGCCAGTAGCCCCGACAGGGGACGATATGGCTACACCTTC
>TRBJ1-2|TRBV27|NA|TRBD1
CASSSRGPFYGYTF
TGTGCCAGCAGTTCCAGGGGGCCCTTCTATGGCTACACCTTC
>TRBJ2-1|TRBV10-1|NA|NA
CASSDTGINEQFF
TGCGCCAGCAGTGATACCGGGATCAATGAGCAGTTCTTC
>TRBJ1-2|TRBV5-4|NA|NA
CASRPDSRSNYGYTF
TGTGCCAGCAGACCGGACAGCCGCTCTAACTATGGCTACACCTTC
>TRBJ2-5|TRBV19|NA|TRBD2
CASSIDQTSTETQYF
TGTGCCAGTAGTATAGACCAGACTAGCACAGAGACCCAGTACTTC
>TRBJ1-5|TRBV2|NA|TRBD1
CASSEAGQGGQPQHF
TGTGCCAGCAGTGAAGCCGGACAGGGGGGCCAGCCCCAGCATTTT
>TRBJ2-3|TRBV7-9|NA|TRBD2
CASSWPLAGDTQYF
TGTGCCAGCAGCTGGCCCCTAGCGGGAGACACGCAGTATTTT
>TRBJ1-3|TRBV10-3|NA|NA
CAISDPLGGTTSAGNTIYF
TGTGCCATCAGCGACCCCCTGGGAGGGACCACGAGTGCTGGAAACACCATATATTTT